The clone carrying this T cell receptor beta chain appeared a few times. The antigen is unknown. This sample was taken from a study of beta chain features in type 1 diabetes. Whole-study findings and limits: Among patients with Type 1 diabetes, TCRB CDR3s were moderately but significantly shorter in every one of the four CD4+ subsets.

TCRB transcripts that were expressed got sequenced, as all of the isolated RNA had been reverse transcribed. Measured with immunoSEQ multiplex PCR; TCRdb has only the in-frame clones, and not every one. The data hold around 340,000 clones, with approximately 9.7% observed a single time. This clonotype was sampled from a man aged 30-40 years with type 1 diabetes. The sequencing sample was made of central memory CD4+ T cells from blood.

DNA of the CDR3: TGTGCCAGCAGTTACATCTCACAGAGCACAGATACGCAGTATTTT. Its protein product is CASSYISQSTDTQYF. The chain combines TRBV6-5 with TRBJ2-3, with D hard to call. There are 15 residues in the CDR3. Deletions cut 2 bases from V and 0 bases from J, with 9 bases between. Per germline, CDR1 MNHEY and CDR2 SVGAGI.